Listed below are T cell receptor beta chains from one sample, sequenced in a study of blood T cell repertoires in COVID-19. TCRdb's copy holds only in-frame clones and misses some; the assay was immunoSEQ multiplex PCR. The data hold about 400,000 clones, with about 88% observed a single time. The sequenced sample consisted of PBMCs or T cells enriched from blood (not recorded which). The source is a woman in her thirties who had recovered from COVID-19. The CDR3 runs from the conserved cysteine through the conserved F or W. The D gene is left open where the match is weak. The size field is filled for only some rows; it gives once, few, many or a size class.

J: TRBJ1-5; V: TRBV28; size: -; D: -; DNA: TGTGCCAGCAGTTTCGTTCAACAGGGAAAACGGAATCAGCCCCAGCATTTT; CDR3: CASSFVQQGKRNQPQHF
J: TRBJ1-2; V: TRBV27; size: -; D: TRBD1; DNA: TGTGCCAGCAGTTCTTGGGACAGGGCTATTGGTGGCTACACCTTC; CDR3: CASSSWDRAIGGYTF
J: TRBJ1-6; V: TRBV18; size: -; D: -; DNA: TGTGCCAGCTCACCAGTAGGGGCCGACGGGAATTCACCCCTCCACTTT; CDR3: CASSPVGADGNSPLHF
J: TRBJ2-2; V: TRBV28; size: few; D: TRBD1; DNA: TGTGCCAGCAGTTACGACAGGGTTGGGACCGGGGAGCTGTTTTTT; CDR3: CASSYDRVGTGELFF
J: TRBJ1-2; V: TRBV4-1; size: -; D: -; DNA: TGCGCCAGCAGCCAAGACTCGAACTATGGCTACACCTTC; CDR3: CASSQDSNYGYTF
J: TRBJ2-3; V: TRBV5-1; size: -; D: TRBD1; DNA: TGCGCCAGCAGCCAAGGACAGGGGGCCTTCGCAGATACGCAGTATTTT; CDR3: CASSQGQGAFADTQYF
J: TRBJ2-7; V: TRBV7-9; size: -; D: TRBD1; DNA: TGTGCCAGCAGCTGGGACAGCTACGAGCAGTACTTC; CDR3: CASSWDSYEQYF
J: TRBJ2-2; V: TRBV5-1; size: -; D: TRBD1; DNA: TGCGCCAGCACGCCGGACAGGGTGGGCGGGGAGCTGTTTTTT; CDR3: CASTPDRVGGELFF
J: TRBJ2-3; V: TRBV5-4; size: once; D: TRBD2; DNA: TGTGCCAGCAGCTTGGCCGGACTAGCGGGGGGGGATACGCAGTATTTT; CDR3: CASSLAGLAGGDTQYF
J: TRBJ2-2; V: TRBV21-1; size: -; D: -; DNA: TGTGCCAGCAGCAAAGTAACTAGCGACGACGGGGAGCTGTTTTTT; CDR3: CASSKVTSDDGELFF
J: TRBJ2-7; V: TRBV2; size: -; D: -; DNA: TGTGCCAGCAGTGGGACAATTTTCGACGAGCAGTACTTC; CDR3: CASSGTIFDEQYF
J: TRBJ1-4; V: TRBV7-8; size: -; D: -; DNA: TGTGCCAGCAGCCCCGCGGGGGGCTTACTGTTTTTT; CDR3: CASSPAGGLLFF
J: TRBJ1-5; V: TRBV10-3; size: -; D: -; DNA: TGTGCCATCAGTGCGGACAGTAATCAGCCCCAGCATTTT; CDR3: CAISADSNQPQHF
J: TRBJ2-7; V: TRBV14; size: -; D: -; DNA: TGTGCCAGCAGCCTGCGGACGGACACGATCTACGAGCAGTACTTC; CDR3: CASSLRTDTIYEQYF
J: TRBJ1-2; V: TRBV3-1/TRBV3-2; size: -; D: -; DNA: TGTGCCAGCAGCCAAGATCTGGCGGTTAACTATGGCTACACCTTC; CDR3: CASSQDLAVNYGYTF
J: TRBJ2-1; V: TRBV3-1/TRBV3-2; size: -; D: TRBD2; DNA: TGTGCCAGCAGCCAAGGGCTAGCGGGAGTGAATGAGCAGTTCTTC; CDR3: CASSQGLAGVNEQFF
J: TRBJ1-1; V: TRBV10-3; size: -; D: -; DNA: TGTGCCATCAGTGATCAGGGCACGTCTGGCGCTGAAGCTTTCTTT; CDR3: CAISDQGTSGAEAFF
J: TRBJ1-5; V: TRBV27; size: -; D: TRBD1; DNA: TGTGCCAGCACCAGGACAGGAGGTAGCAATCAGCCCCAGCATTTT; CDR3: CASTRTGGSNQPQHF
J: TRBJ2-7; V: TRBV6-5; size: once; D: -; DNA: TGTGCCAGCAGTTATTGGACCGAGGACAGAAACTACGAGCAGTACTTC; CDR3: CASSYWTEDRNYEQYF
J: TRBJ1-2; V: TRBV3-1/TRBV3-2; size: once; D: -; DNA: TGTGCCAGCAGCCAAGGTTGGGAGGGAAACTATGGCTACACCTTC; CDR3: CASSQGWEGNYGYTF
J: TRBJ2-7; V: TRBV5-1; size: -; D: TRBD1; DNA: TGCGCCAGCAGCTTGGCCGGGACAGGGTCGGGCGAGCAGTACTTC; CDR3: CASSLAGTGSGEQYF
J: TRBJ1-5; V: TRBV4-1; size: -; D: -; DNA: TGCGCCAGCAGCCAAGAAGTCATTGGAGTTTATAGCAATCAGCCCCAGCATTTT; CDR3: CASSQEVIGVYSNQPQHF
J: TRBJ2-7; V: TRBV12-3/TRBV12-4; size: -; D: -; DNA: TGTGCCAGCAGAACGGGCGGGACCTACGAGCAGTACTTC; CDR3: CASRTGGTYEQYF
J: TRBJ1-2; V: TRBV6-1; size: few; D: -; DNA: TGTGCCAGCAGTGAAGCGCGAAGCCTTTATGGCTACACCTTC; CDR3: CASSEARSLYGYTF
J: TRBJ2-7; V: TRBV12-3/TRBV12-4; size: once; D: -; DNA: TGTGCCAGCAGTTCGGGACTTTCCTACGAGCAGTACTTC; CDR3: CASSSGLSYEQYF
J: TRBJ1-2; V: TRBV19; size: -; D: TRBD1; DNA: TGTGCCAGTAGAGGCACAGGGGGGGTCTATGGCTACACCTTC; CDR3: CASRGTGGVYGYTF
J: TRBJ1-2; V: TRBV7-2; size: -; D: -; DNA: TGTGCCAGCAGCCAAGTCAGGCAGTACGGCTACACCTTC; CDR3: CASSQVRQYGYTF
J: TRBJ2-1; V: TRBV5-4; size: -; D: -; DNA: TGTGCCAGCAGCTTTCCTAGCAGTGAGCAGTTCTTC; CDR3: CASSFPSSEQFF
J: TRBJ2-2; V: TRBV2; size: -; D: TRBD2; DNA: TGTGCCAGCTCGGGACTAGCGGGAGGGCCGTACACCGGGGAGCTGTTTTTT; CDR3: CASSGLAGGPYTGELFF
J: TRBJ1-5; V: TRBV4-1; size: -; D: -; DNA: TGCGCCAGCAGCCAATACGATGGGGGCCAGCCCCAGCATTTT; CDR3: CASSQYDGGQPQHF
J: TRBJ2-1; V: TRBV9; size: few; D: -; DNA: TGTGCCAGCAGCGTAGGGACTTACAATGAGCAGTTCTTC; CDR3: CASSVGTYNEQFF
J: TRBJ2-5; V: TRBV27; size: -; D: TRBD1; DNA: TGTGCCAGCAGCCCCCCCGGGACCAGGGGGGAGACCCAGTACTTC; CDR3: CASSPPGTRGETQYF
J: TRBJ1-1; V: TRBV27; size: -; D: -; DNA: TGTGCCAGCAGTCTCATGACAGGATCGACCACTGAAGCTTTCTTT; CDR3: CASSLMTGSTTEAFF